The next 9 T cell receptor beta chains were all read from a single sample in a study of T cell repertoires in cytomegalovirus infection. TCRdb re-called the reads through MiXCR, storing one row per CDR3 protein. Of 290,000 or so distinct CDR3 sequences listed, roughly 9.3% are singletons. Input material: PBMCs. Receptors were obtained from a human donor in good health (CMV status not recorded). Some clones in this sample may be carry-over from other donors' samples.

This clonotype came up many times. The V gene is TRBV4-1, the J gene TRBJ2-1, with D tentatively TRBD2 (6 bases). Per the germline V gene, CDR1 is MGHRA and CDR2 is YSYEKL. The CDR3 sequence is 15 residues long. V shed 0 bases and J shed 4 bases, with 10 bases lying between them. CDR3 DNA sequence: TGCGCCAGCAGCCAAGATCTCGGAGGGTACAATGAGCAGTTCTTC. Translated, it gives CASSQDLGGYNEQFF.

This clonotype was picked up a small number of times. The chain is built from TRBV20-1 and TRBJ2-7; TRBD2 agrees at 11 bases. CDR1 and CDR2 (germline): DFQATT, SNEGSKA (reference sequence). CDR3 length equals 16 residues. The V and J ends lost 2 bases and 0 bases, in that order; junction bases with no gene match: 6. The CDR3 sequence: CSARSPSGGSSYEQYV. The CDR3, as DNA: TGCAGTGCTAGATCTCCTAGCGGGGGGAGCTCCTACGAGCAGTACGTC.

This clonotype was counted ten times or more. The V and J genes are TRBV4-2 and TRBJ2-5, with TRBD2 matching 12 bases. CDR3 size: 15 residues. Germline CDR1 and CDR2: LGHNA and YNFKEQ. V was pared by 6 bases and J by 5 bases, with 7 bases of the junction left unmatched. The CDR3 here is CASRLTSGGLETQYF. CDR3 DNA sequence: TGTGCCAGCAGGCTGACTAGCGGGGGTTTGGAGACCCAGTACTTC.

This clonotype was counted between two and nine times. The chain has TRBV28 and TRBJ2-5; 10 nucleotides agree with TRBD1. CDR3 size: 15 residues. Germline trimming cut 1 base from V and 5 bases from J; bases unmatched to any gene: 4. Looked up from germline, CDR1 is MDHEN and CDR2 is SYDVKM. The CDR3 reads CASSLSGTGDETQYF. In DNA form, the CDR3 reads TGTGCCAGCAGTTTATCCGGGACAGGGGACGAGACCCAGTACTTC.

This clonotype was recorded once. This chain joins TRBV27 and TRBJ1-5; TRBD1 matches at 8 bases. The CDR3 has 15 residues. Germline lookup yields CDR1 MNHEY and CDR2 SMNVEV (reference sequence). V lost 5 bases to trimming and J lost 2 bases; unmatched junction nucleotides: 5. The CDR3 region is CASSTYRGGNQPQHF. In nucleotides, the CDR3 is TGTGCCAGCAGTACTTACAGGGGGGGCAATCAGCCCCAGCATTTT.

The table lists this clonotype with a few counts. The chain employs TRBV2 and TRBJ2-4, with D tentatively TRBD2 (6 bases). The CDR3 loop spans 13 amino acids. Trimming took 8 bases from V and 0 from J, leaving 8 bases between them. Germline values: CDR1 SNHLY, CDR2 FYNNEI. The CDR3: CASGGVAKNIQYF. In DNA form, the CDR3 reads TGTGCCAGCGGAGGGGTAGCCAAAAACATTCAGTACTTC. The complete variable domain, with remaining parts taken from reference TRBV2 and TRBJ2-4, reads EPEVTQTPSHQVTQMGQEVILRCVPISNHLYFYWYRQILGQKVEFLVSFYNNEISEKSEIFDDQFSVERPDGSNFTLKIRSTKLEDSAMYFCASGGVAKNIQYFGAGTRLSVL.

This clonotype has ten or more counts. The CDR3 nucleotides are TGTGCCCTCCGGCGAGTAGATGTTCGGGGCACCGGGGAGCTGTTTTTT. Amino acid sequence: CALRRVDVRGTGELFF. The chain has TRBV7-9 and TRBJ2-2, with D possibly being TRBD2 (5 bases). CDR3 length: 16 amino acids. V was shortened by 11 bases and J by 4 bases, with 23 bases between the two germline ends. CDR1 and CDR2 (germline): SEHNR, FQNEAQ (reference sequence).

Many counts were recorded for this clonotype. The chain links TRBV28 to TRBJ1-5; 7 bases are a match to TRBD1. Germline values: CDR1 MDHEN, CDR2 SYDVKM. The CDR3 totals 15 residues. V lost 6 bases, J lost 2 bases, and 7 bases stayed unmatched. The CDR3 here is CASSFGTGGNQPQHF. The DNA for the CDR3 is TGTGCCAGCAGCTTCGGCACAGGGGGCAATCAGCCCCAGCATTTT.

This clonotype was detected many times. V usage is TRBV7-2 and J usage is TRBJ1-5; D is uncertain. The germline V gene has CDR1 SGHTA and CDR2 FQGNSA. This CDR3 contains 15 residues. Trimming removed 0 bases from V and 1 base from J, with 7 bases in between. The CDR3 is CASSLALGSNQPQHF. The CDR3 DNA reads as TGTGCCAGCAGCTTAGCGCTAGGGAGCAATCAGCCCCAGCATTTT.